A single sample gave rise to the 5 T cell receptor beta chains below, sequenced in a study of blood T cell repertoires in COVID-19. Libraries were prepared by immunoSEQ multiplex PCR; TCRdb keeps only in-frame clonotypes and omits some of them. The repertoire holds 360,000 or so clones, with about 88% as singletons. Sequenced: PBMCs or T cells enriched from blood (not recorded which). Receptor source: a young woman who had been exposed to COVID-19.

This clone turned up a few times. The V call is TRBV5-1, the J call TRBJ1-2; TRBD1 matches 7 bases. In germline, CDR1 is SGHRS, CDR2 YFSETQ. The CDR3 totals 14 residues. J was trimmed by 3 bases and V by 0 bases; bases with no gene match: 2. In DNA, the CDR3 is TGCGCCAGCAGCTTGGGGGACAGCTACTATGGCTACACCTTC. It is translated as CASSLGDSYYGYTF.

V and J are TRBV7-6 and TRBJ1-2; the match to TRBD1 covers 8 bases. Germline values: CDR1 SGHVS, CDR2 FNYEAQ. This CDR3 region has 14 residues. Trimming removed 5 bases from V and 9 bases from J; junction bases left unmatched: 11. The CDR3 sequence is CASSPRPRQGSYTF. Here the CDR3 DNA reads TGTGCCAGCAGCCCCCGTCCCAGACAGGGGAGCTACACCTTC.

J is TRBJ2-3 and V is TRBV5-1, with a weak D call TRBD1 (6 bases). Deletions cut 1 base from V and 2 bases from J, with 11 bases between. CDR3 size: 15 residues. Per the germline V gene, CDR1 is SGHRS and CDR2 is YFSETQ. The CDR3 DNA is TGCGCCAGCAGCTTGTCGACAGGCATCACAGATACGCAGTATTTT. Translating gives CASSLSTGITDTQYF.

The chain links TRBV2 to TRBJ1-2; D is perhaps TRBD1 (6 bases). V was shortened by 3 bases and J by 8 bases, with 13 bases between the two germline ends. The CDR3 has 13 residues. CDR1 SNHLY and CDR2 FYNNEI come from the germline V gene. The CDR3 is CASSELQGLGYTF. The CDR3 region has the DNA TGTGCCAGCAGTGAGTTACAGGGCTTGGGCTACACCTTC.

The rearrangement links TRBV7-9 to TRBJ1-4; 9 positions match TRBD1. J gave up 8 bases and V 4 bases, and 17 bases lay outside the gene matches. The CDR3 contains 18 residues. Looked up from germline, CDR1 is SEHNR and CDR2 is FQNEAQ (reference sequence). The CDR3: CASSWPPGQGRSEEKLFF. CDR3 nucleotide sequence: TGTGCCAGCAGCTGGCCGCCGGGACAGGGACGGTCGGAGGAAAAACTGTTTTTT.